This TCR beta chain was captured by sequencing in a study of CD8 T cells in ankylosing spondylitis (dated by TCRdb to about 2017). Concerning the study at large: The study set out to find disease-linked TCR variants by profiling T cell receptor beta repertoires in ankylosing spondylitis patients and healthy donors. The full study cohort was made up of over 20 ankylosing spondylitis patients and 108 healthy donors. Peripheral blood was sampled, and synovial fluid was additionally collected from ankylosing spondylitis patients.

There are a few counts of this clonotype. The antigen this receptor binds is unknown. No much larger clonotype is one base removed from it; base qualities were not supplied. General conclusions and limits of the study: A TCR beta motif of about 8 highly homologous amino acid variants appeared characteristic of blood from ankylosing spondylitis patients. According to the report, matched synovial fluid samples from ankylosing spondylitis patients were significantly enriched for the disease-linked clones. Some motif variants were previously reported in synovial fluid and blood of reactive arthritis patients, suggesting common disease-initiation mechanisms. The disease-linked clones showed a CD8+ phenotype and occurred at relatively low frequencies in peripheral blood.

Sequencing took place on an Illumina HiSeq 2500. TCR beta libraries were prepared by quantitative 5'-RACE with molecular barcodes. Concerning the study's data processing: To identify disease-linked TCR variants, a new computational method was used, one built on a probabilistic model of VDJ rearrangement. In TCRdb, the public reads were trimmed at Q25 with fastp and aligned with MiXCR, with productive beta chains retained. CDR3 protein sequences are deduplicated, and each keeps its most common genes and DNA. The V and J calls here are based on TCRdb, not the publication. Here the sample has about 360,000 distinct CDR3 sequences; 20% to 25% occur a single time. Around 13% of the sample goes to the ten largest clones. The cysteine opens and the phenylalanine closes a CDR3 of 16 amino acids. Left in the record is the CDR3 DNA by itself, 48 bases read in frame from the first base. From V the trimming removes 4 bases and from J it removes 2 bases, while the gene matches leave 2 bases of the junction unaccounted for. The CDR1 and CDR2 encoded by the germline V gene are ENHRY and SYGVKD.

The chain is assembled from TRBV10-3 and TRBJ2-3, with TRBD2 matching 14 junction bases. This receptor was obtained from a male donor with ankylosing spondylitis or in good health (not recorded which). Source material: blood, either unsorted or a sorted T cell fraction (not recorded which). For the CDR3, the sequence is CAISVTSGGDTDTQYF. At the DNA level, the sequence is TGTGCCATCAGTGTGACTAGCGGGGGGGACACAGATACGCAGTATTTT.